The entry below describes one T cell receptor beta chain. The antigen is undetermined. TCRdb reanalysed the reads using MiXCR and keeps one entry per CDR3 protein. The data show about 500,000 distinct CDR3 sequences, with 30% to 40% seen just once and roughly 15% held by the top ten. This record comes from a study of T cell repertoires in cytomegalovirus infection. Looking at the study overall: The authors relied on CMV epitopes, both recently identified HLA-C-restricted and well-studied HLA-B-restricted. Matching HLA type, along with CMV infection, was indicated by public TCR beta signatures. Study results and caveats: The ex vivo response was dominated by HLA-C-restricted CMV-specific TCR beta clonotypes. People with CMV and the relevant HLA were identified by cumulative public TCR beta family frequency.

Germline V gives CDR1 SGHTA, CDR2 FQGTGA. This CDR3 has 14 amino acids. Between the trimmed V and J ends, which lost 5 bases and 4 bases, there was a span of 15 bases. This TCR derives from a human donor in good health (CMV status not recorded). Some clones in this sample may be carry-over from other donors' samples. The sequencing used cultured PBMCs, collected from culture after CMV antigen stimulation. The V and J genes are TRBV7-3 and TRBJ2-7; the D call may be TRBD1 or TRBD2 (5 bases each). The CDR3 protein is CASSLGGTEYEQYF. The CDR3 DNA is TGTGCCAGCAGCCTTGGGGGAACCGAATACGAGCAGTACTTC.